Described below is a single T cell receptor beta chain sequence and its context. TCRdb reprocessed the 5' RACE reads with MiXCR, giving one entry per CDR3 protein. The table records 400,000 to 550,000 distinct CDR3 sequences, about 23% of them present only once. The germline V gene has CDR1 MGHRA and CDR2 YSYEKL. V was pared by 0 bases and J by 1 base, with 7 bases between. The CDR3 runs 14 residues. The record originates from a study of T-cell memory formation after mild COVID-19. On the study more broadly: TCR clustering was largely donor specific.

The sequence derives from an adult woman who had mild COVID-19 (a few samples of this study predate the infection). Cell type and time point are not known. The chain recombines TRBV4-1 with TRBJ2-7; TRBD1 might be the D (5 bases). Sample: PBMCs or a T cell subset sorted from them (not recorded which). The CDR3 protein is CASSQEGHSYEQYF. The CDR3 DNA sequence: TGCGCCAGCAGCCAAGAGGGGCATTCCTACGAGCAGTACTTC.